The 30 T cell receptor beta chains listed next were all sequenced from one sample in a study of cytomegalovirus exposure and HLA in healthy donors. It was with 60 Vbeta and 13 Jbeta primers that the PCR ran. The assay was immunoSEQ multiplex PCR, and TCRdb's table has in-frame clones only and misses some. This table holds about 120,000 clones, 83% found once. Sequenced sample: PBMCs. The receptor source for this set is a woman in her forties in good health and CMV-seropositive.

The chain links TRBV27 to TRBJ1-1; D unresolved. Germline loops: CDR1 MNHEY, CDR2 SMNVEV (reference sequence). V was trimmed by 5 bases and J by 1 base, leaving 11 bases between them. There are 14 residues in the CDR3. CDR3 sequence reads: CASSSPTRNTEAFF. Written as DNA, the CDR3 is TGTGCCAGCAGTAGCCCGACAAGGAACACTGAAGCTTTCTTT.

The genes are TRBV11-2 and TRBJ2-2; TRBD2 matches at 7 bases. Trimming cost V 6 bases and J 6 bases; bases outside gene matches: 7. CDR3 size: 14 residues. Germline CDR1 and CDR2: SGHAT and FQNNGV. The CDR3 loop is CASRRWTSPGELFF. The CDR3 DNA is TGTGCCAGCAGGCGATGGACTAGTCCCGGGGAGCTGTTTTTT.

The chain uses TRBV27 and TRBJ2-1, with TRBD2 identical over 8 bases. The CDR3 is 15 residues long. The ends lost 4 bases at V and 8 bases at J; junction bases unmatched: 10. CDR1 is MNHEY and CDR2 is SMNVEV in the germline V gene (reference sequence). This CDR3 reads CASSSLAGQGDEQFF. CDR3 coding DNA: TGTGCCAGCAGTTCCCTAGCGGGTCAAGGCGATGAGCAGTTCTTC.

The rearrangement links TRBV5-4 to TRBJ1-2, with D perhaps matching TRBD1 (6 bases). The CDR3 totals 15 residues. The V and J ends lost 0 bases and 8 bases respectively, with 17 bases between them. The germline CDR1 and CDR2 sequences are SGHNT and YYREEE (reference sequence). Written as DNA, the CDR3 is TGTGCCAGCAGCTTGGCCCCTACACAGGGATTAGGCTACACCTTC. Amino acid sequence: CASSLAPTQGLGYTF.

The J gene is TRBJ2-2, the V gene TRBV7-2; D unresolved. With 5 bases removed from V and 5 bases from J, the gap between germline ends came to 9 bases. The CDR3 extends over 13 amino acids. CDR1 SGHTA and CDR2 FQGNSA come from the germline V gene. The CDR3, as DNA: TGTGCCAGCAGCCCGATGCGGACCGGGGAGCTGTTTTTT. It yields the protein CASSPMRTGELFF.

The rearrangement uses TRBV9 and TRBJ1-5; weak D call: TRBD1 (6 bases). Germline V lookup: CDR1 SGDLS, CDR2 YYNGEE. The V and J ends lost 5 bases and 5 bases respectively, with 14 bases between them. The CDR3 totals 14 residues. The CDR3 loop reads CASSQEGGYQPQHF. The CDR3 DNA follows: TGTGCCAGCAGTCAAGAGGGGGGGTATCAGCCCCAGCATTTT.

The chain combines TRBV4-2 with TRBJ2-5; 7 nucleotides agree with TRBD1. The CDR3 is 16 residues long. Germline CDR1 and CDR2: LGHNA and YNFKEQ. The trim removed 4 bases at V and 3 bases at J, leaving 11 bases unmatched. The CDR3 here is CASSPTTADRKETQYF. The CDR3 DNA follows: TGTGCCAGCAGCCCCACCACGGCGGACAGGAAAGAGACCCAGTACTTC.

The chain has TRBV11-2 and TRBJ1-1; D gene uncertain. The germline V and J ends were trimmed by 1 base and 0 bases, with 3 bases remaining between them. This CDR3 is 13 amino acids long. Germline V lookup: CDR1 SGHAT, CDR2 FQNNGV. The CDR3 loop reads CASSLGMNTEAFF. CDR3 sequence (DNA): TGTGCCAGCAGCTTAGGTATGAACACTGAAGCTTTCTTT. Filled out from reference TRBV11-2 and TRBJ1-1, the complete variable domain reads EAGVAQSPRYKIIEKRQSVAFWCNPISGHATLYWYQQILGQGPKLLIQFQNNGVVDDSQLPKDRFSAERLKGVDSTLKIQPAKLEDSAVYLCASSLGMNTEAFFGQGTRLTVV.

In DNA, the CDR3 is TGTGCCAGCAGCGTAGGTAGAGGCGATACGCAGTATTTT. It codes for CASSVGRGDTQYF. The chain links TRBV9 to TRBJ2-3; D not resolved. Between the trimmed V and J ends, which lost 0 bases and 6 bases, there was a span of 8 bases. Germline values: CDR1 SGDLS, CDR2 YYNGEE. This CDR3 has 13 amino acids.

The chain has TRBV7-9 and TRBJ2-1; 9 nucleotides match TRBD1. CDR1 SEHNR and CDR2 FQNEAQ come from the germline V gene (reference sequence). Trimming at V came to 5 bases and at J to 5 bases, leaving 7 bases not matched to a gene. The CDR3 sequence is 15 residues long. The CDR3 region is CASSPDRGKDNEQFF. In DNA form, the CDR3 reads TGTGCCAGCAGCCCCGACAGGGGGAAGGACAATGAGCAGTTCTTC.

This sequence joins TRBV5-4 and TRBJ2-1; weak D call: TRBD2 (5 bases). Germline lookup yields CDR1 SGHNT and CDR2 YYREEE (reference sequence). V was pared by 1 base and J by 2 bases, with 10 bases between. The CDR3 contains 15 residues. CDR3 region: CASSLYGLTYNEQFF. The CDR3 DNA is TGTGCCAGCAGCTTGTATGGACTTACCTACAATGAGCAGTTCTTC.

The chain carries TRBV29-1 and TRBJ1-1, with D uncertain. V dropped 7 bases and J dropped 8 bases, with 17 bases sitting between them. The CDR3 has 12 amino acids. Per germline, CDR1 SQVTM and CDR2 ANQGSEA. CDR3 sequence reads: CSAHTGSGEAFF. CDR3 nucleotide sequence: TGCAGCGCCCACACGGGGTCCGGGGAAGCTTTCTTT. Combining the CDR3 with reference TRBV29-1 and TRBJ1-1 gives the whole variable domain SAVISQKPSRDICQRGTSLTIQCQVDSQVTMMFWYRQQPGQSLTLIATANQGSEATYESGFVIDKFPISRPNLTFSTLTVSNMSPEDSSIYLCSAHTGSGEAFFGQGTRLTVV.

In its sample, this clone was seen a few times. The chain recombines TRBV6-5 with TRBJ2-1, with D hard to call. CDR1 and CDR2 from the germline V gene are MNHEY and SVGAGI. Trimming removed 1 base from V and 5 bases from J, with 12 bases in between. The CDR3 is 15 amino acids. CDR3 residues: CASSYFSGPNNEQFF. For the CDR3, the DNA is TGTGCCAGCAGTTACTTCTCGGGTCCCAACAATGAGCAGTTCTTC.

The gene calls are TRBV4-1 and TRBJ2-7; 8 positions agree with TRBD1. The ends lost 3 bases at V and 0 bases at J; junction bases unmatched: 4. The germline gives CDR1 MGHRA, CDR2 YSYEKL. The CDR3 has 15 residues. The CDR3 protein is CASSQTGARSYEQYF. For the CDR3, the DNA is TGCGCCAGCAGCCAGACAGGGGCCCGCTCCTACGAGCAGTACTTC.

The chain has TRBV7-2 and TRBJ2-1; D is unresolved. V lost 2 bases and J 9 bases, leaving 8 bases between the germline ends. The CDR3 length is 12 residues. Germline CDR1 SGHTA, CDR2 FQGNSA. The CDR3 DNA follows: TGTGCCAGCAGCTTATACGGTTCTGAGCAGTTCTTC. Translating it yields CASSLYGSEQFF.

This clone has just one count. V gene TRBV9 combines with J gene TRBJ2-7, with D unresolved. V was trimmed by 1 base and J by 3 bases, leaving 14 bases between them. From germline, CDR1 is SGDLS and CDR2 YYNGEE. The CDR3 extends over 15 amino acids. The CDR3 DNA follows: TGTGCCAGCAGCGTACAAGGAGATTCAATCTACGAGCAGTACTTC. Its translation: CASSVQGDSIYEQYF. The whole variable domain, filled in from reference TRBV9 and TRBJ2-7, reads DSGVTQTPKHLITATGQRVTLRCSPRSGDLSVYWYQQSLDQGLQFLIQYYNGEERAKGNILERFSAQQFPDLHSELNLSSLELGDSALYFCASSVQGDSIYEQYFGPGTRLTVT.

With respect to this clone: The germline gene is not matched at one end of the junction; a read error may be the cause. The chain joins TRBV2 to TRBJ2-3; weak D call: TRBD2 (5 bases). Looked up from germline, CDR1 is SNHLY and CDR2 is FYNNEI. This CDR3 has 15 residues. CDR3 sequence: CASSQAEEVSDTQYF. In DNA, the CDR3 is TGTGCCAGCAGTCAAGCGGAGGAAGTTTCGGATACGCAGTATTTT.

The gene calls are TRBV6-5 and TRBJ2-7; D is uncertain. The CDR3 is 13 residues long. Germline V gene lookup returns CDR1 MNHEY and CDR2 SVGAGI. The V end was cut by 0 bases, the J end by 3 bases, with 6 bases between. CDR3 bases: TGTGCCAGCAGTTACTCTGTGAGCTACGAGCAGTACTTC. It translates to CASSYSVSYEQYF.

The gene calls are TRBV10-3 and TRBJ1-4, with D perhaps matching TRBD1 (5 bases). The CDR3 has 15 amino acids. The V gene's germline CDR1 is ENHRY and CDR2 SYGVKD. Trimming pared 5 bases from V and 8 bases from J, leaving 18 bases between. The CDR3: CAISTGGASGEKLFF. The CDR3 nucleotides read TGTGCCATCAGTACGGGAGGGGCCTCGGGAGAAAAACTGTTTTTT.

The rearrangement uses TRBV11-3 and TRBJ1-1; 8 positions match TRBD1. The CDR3 runs 11 residues. V was pared by 1 base and J by 11 bases, with 0 bases of the junction left unmatched. Germline assignment: CDR1 SGHNT and CDR2 YENEEA. For the CDR3, the DNA is TGTGCCAGCAGCTTAGGACAGGGGGCTTTCTTT. Its protein product is CASSLGQGAFF.

The chain joins TRBV5-1 to TRBJ2-2; 9 bases match TRBD2. Germline CDR1 is SGHRS and CDR2 is YFSETQ. There are 15 residues in the CDR3. V trimming: 4 bases; J trimming: 4 bases; junction bases outside the gene matches: 5. DNA for the CDR3: TGCGCCAGCAGCAAGCGGGAGGCAGGCACCGGGGAGCTGTTTTTT. This translates into CASSKREAGTGELFF.

This chain links TRBV5-6 with TRBJ1-5; maybe TRBD1 (5 bases). V shed 5 bases and J shed 3 bases, with 9 bases lying between them. Germline V lookup: CDR1 SGHDT, CDR2 YYEEEE. This CDR3 contains 13 residues. The chain's CDR3 is CASSHRFNQPQHF. The CDR3 DNA reads as TGTGCCAGCAGTCACAGGTTCAATCAGCCCCAGCATTTT. The full variable domain, with the rest looked up from reference TRBV5-6 and TRBJ1-5, is DAGVTQSPTHLIKTRGQQVTLRCSPKSGHDTVSWYQQALGQGPQFIFQYYEEEERQRGNFPDRFSGHQFPNYSSELNVNALLLGDSALYLCASSHRFNQPQHFGDGTRLSIL.

The chain combines TRBV28 with TRBJ2-7; the D gene is possibly TRBD2 (6 bases). In germline, CDR1 is MDHEN, CDR2 SYDVKM. Trimming shortened V by 4 bases and J by 2 bases, and 12 bases separated the two germline ends. The CDR3 contains 14 residues. CDR3 in DNA: TGTGCCAGCAGTTCCCAAGGGAGGCCCTACGAGCAGTACTTC. It specifies CASSSQGRPYEQYF.

The chain recombines TRBV10-1 with TRBJ2-2, with 7 bases that match TRBD2. Looked up from germline, CDR1 is WNHNN and CDR2 is SYGVQD (reference sequence). CDR3 length equals 17 residues. Trimming removed 0 bases from V and 1 base from J; junction bases left unmatched: 5. The CDR3 coding sequence is TGCGCCAGCAGTGAGTCAGCCAGCGGGATGAACACCGGGGAGCTGTTTTTT. This sequence encodes CASSESASGMNTGELFF.

This clone was counted a few times. CDR3 sequence: CASSKWAGAVGAFF. Here the CDR3 DNA reads TGTGCCAGCAGCAAATGGGCGGGGGCGGTCGGAGCTTTCTTT. The J gene is TRBJ1-1, the V gene TRBV21-1. TRBV21-1 is flagged as a pseudogene. This CDR3 spans 14 amino acids.

This chain links TRBV29-1 with TRBJ2-1; a weak D match, TRBD2 (7 bases). Trimming cost V 6 bases and J 1 base, with 19 bases left between them. This CDR3 has 16 residues. The germline V gene encodes CDR1 SQVTM and CDR2 ANQGSEA. The CDR3 DNA is TGCAGCGTGTCTGGGGGGGCAAGGGGATCCTACAATGAGCAGTTCTTC. This sequence encodes CSVSGGARGSYNEQFF.

The rearrangement links TRBV2 to TRBJ2-1; D is unresolved. CDR1 is SNHLY, CDR2 FYNNEI, per germline. Between the trimmed V and J ends, which lost 4 bases and 10 bases, there was a span of 8 bases. The CDR3 spans 11 residues. CDR3 region: CASSVTAEQFF. Here the CDR3 DNA reads TGTGCCAGCAGTGTGACTGCCGAGCAGTTCTTC.

V is TRBV5-1 and J is TRBJ2-1, with 10 bases lining up with TRBD2. J lost 4 bases, V lost 0 bases, and 4 bases had no gene match. The length of the CDR3 is 16 residues. Germline V gene lookup returns CDR1 SGHRS and CDR2 YFSETQ. The CDR3 region has the DNA TGCGCCAGCAGCTTGGAGGGTAGCGGGGGGTACAATGAGCAGTTCTTC. It specifies CASSLEGSGGYNEQFF.

This clone was detected only a few times. This chain joins TRBV2 and TRBJ2-1; 7 bases fit TRBD1. Germline CDR1 SNHLY, CDR2 FYNNEI. The J segment lost 4 bases and the V segment lost 4 bases, leaving 1 base of the junction unmatched. The CDR3 spans 13 residues. The CDR3 loop is CASSGQGYNEQFF. The CDR3 DNA follows: TGTGCCAGCAGTGGACAGGGTTACAATGAGCAGTTCTTC.

The CDR3 region has the DNA TGTGCCAGCAGCCCCGATGTCGGCTACGAGCAGTACTTC. Its translation is CASSPDVGYEQYF. The chain is built from TRBV5-5 and TRBJ2-7; unclear D gene. Germline-derived CDR1 and CDR2 are SGHKS and YYEKEE (reference sequence). CDR3 length: 13 amino acids. Trimming took 4 bases from V and 3 from J, leaving 11 bases between them.